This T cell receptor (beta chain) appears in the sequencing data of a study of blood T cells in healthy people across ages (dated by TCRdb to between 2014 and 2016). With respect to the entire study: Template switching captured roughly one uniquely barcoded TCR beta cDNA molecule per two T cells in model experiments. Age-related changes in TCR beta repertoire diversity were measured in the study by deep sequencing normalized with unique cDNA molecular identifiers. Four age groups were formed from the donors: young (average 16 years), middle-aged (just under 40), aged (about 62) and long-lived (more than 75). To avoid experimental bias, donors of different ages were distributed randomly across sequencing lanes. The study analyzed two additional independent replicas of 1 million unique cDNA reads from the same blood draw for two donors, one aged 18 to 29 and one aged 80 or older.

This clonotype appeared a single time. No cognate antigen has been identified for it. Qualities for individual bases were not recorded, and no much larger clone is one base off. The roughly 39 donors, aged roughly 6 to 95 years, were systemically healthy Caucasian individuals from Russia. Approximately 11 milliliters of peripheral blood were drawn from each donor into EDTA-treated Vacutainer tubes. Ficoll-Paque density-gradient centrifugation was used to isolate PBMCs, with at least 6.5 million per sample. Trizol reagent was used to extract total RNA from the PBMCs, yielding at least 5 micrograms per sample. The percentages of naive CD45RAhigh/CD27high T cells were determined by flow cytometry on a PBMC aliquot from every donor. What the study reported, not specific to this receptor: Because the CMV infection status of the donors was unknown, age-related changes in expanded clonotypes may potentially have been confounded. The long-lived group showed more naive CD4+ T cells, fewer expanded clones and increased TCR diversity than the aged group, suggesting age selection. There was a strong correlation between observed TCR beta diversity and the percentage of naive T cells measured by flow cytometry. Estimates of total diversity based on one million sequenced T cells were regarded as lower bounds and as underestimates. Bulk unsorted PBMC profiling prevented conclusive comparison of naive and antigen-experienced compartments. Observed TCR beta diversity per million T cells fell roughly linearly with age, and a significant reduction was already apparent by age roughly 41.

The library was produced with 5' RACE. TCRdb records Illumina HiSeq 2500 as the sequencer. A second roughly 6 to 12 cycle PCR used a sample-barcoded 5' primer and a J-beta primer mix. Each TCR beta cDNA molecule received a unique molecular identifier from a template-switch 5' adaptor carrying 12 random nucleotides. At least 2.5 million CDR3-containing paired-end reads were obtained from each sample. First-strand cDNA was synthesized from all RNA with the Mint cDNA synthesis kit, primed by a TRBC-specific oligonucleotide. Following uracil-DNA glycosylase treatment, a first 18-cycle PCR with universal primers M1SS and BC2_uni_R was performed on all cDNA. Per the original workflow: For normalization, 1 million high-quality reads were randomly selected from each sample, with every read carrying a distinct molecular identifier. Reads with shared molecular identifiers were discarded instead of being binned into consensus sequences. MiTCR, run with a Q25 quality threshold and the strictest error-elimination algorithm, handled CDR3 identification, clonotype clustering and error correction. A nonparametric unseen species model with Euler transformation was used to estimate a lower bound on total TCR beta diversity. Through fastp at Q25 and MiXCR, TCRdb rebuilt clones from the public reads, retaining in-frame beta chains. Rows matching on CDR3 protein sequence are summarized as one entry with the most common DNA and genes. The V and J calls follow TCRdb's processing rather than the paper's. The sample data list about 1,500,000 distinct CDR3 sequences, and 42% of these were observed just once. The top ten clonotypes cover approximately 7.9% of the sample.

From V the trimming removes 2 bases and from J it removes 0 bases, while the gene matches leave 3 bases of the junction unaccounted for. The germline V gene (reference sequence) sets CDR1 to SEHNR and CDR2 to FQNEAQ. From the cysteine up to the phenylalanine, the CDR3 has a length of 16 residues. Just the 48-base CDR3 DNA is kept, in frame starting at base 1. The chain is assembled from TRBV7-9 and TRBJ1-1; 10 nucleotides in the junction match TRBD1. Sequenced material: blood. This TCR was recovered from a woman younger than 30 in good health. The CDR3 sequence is CASSLRGTGVNTEAFF. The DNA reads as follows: TGTGCCAGCAGCTTAAGGGGGACAGGGGTGAACACTGAAGCTTTCTTT.